Below are 27 T cell receptor beta chains sequenced from a single sample in a study of vaccination and CD4 T cells after COVID-19. No antigens are known for them. Treatment: roughly 10-day PBMC culture with coronavirus spike peptide pools or control peptides (ViraFEST assay). The Oncomine TCR Beta short-read assay sequenced DNA from cultured CD4+ T cells. Via MiXCR, TCRdb re-called the PCR reads, giving one row per CDR3 protein. The sample includes 15,000 to 20,000 distinct CDR3 sequences, around 40% of them seen just once. Sequenced here: CD4+ T cells from blood, cultured in vitro, sampled before SARS-CoV-2 vaccination. The receptor source for this set is a human donor who received a COVID-19 vaccine.

A note on this clonotype: Germline is not matched at one junction end, which may reflect a read error. The chain links TRBV14 to TRBJ1-1; D remains ambiguous. CDR3 length: 14 amino acids. CDR1 SGHDN and CDR2 FVKESK come from the germline V gene. The CDR3 region has the DNA TGTGCCAGCAGCCAAGTTGGGCTGAACACTGAAGCCTTCTTT. Residues: CASSQVGLNTEAFF.

The J gene is TRBJ1-2, the V gene TRBV7-8; 9 bases are a match to TRBD1. Trimming cost V 3 bases and J 6 bases; bases outside gene matches: 5. CDR1 and CDR2 from the germline V gene are SGHVS and FQNEAQ. CDR3 size: 14 residues. CDR3 in amino acids: CASSLMRDRDGYTF. CDR3 in DNA: TGTGCCAGCAGCTTGATGCGGGACAGGGATGGCTACACCTTC. The complete variable domain, with remaining parts taken from reference TRBV7-8 and TRBJ1-2, reads GAGVSQSPRYKVAKRGQDVALRCDPISGHVSLFWYQQALGQGPEFLTYFQNEAQLDKSGLPSDRFFAERPEGSVSTLKIQRTQQEDSAVYLCASSLMRDRDGYTFGSGTRLTVV.

Details on this clonotype: Compared with germline, one end of the junction differs, possibly owing to a read error. The rearrangement links TRBV15 to TRBJ2-5; TRBD1 might be the D (5 bases). There are 16 residues in the CDR3. Germline CDR1 reads LNHNV; CDR2 reads YYDKDF (reference sequence). The CDR3 sequence: CATGRDRSTVGGTQYF. The CDR3 nucleotides read TGTGCCACCGGCAGAGATCGCTCGACAGTCGGCGGGACCCAGTACTTC. The whole variable domain, remainder taken from reference TRBV15 and TRBJ2-5, is DAMVIQNPRYQVTQFGKPVTLSCSQTLNHNVMYWYQQKSSQAPKLLFHYYDKDFNNEADTPDNFQSRRPNTSFCFLDIRSPGLGDTAMYLCATGRDRSTVGGTQYFGPGTRLLVL.

Of note for this clonotype: A junction boundary mismatches the germline segment, possibly from a read error. This rearrangement joins TRBV12-3 or TRBV12-4 to TRBJ1-1; D unclear. The CDR3 loop spans 13 amino acids. CDR3 coding DNA: TGTGACAGCAGTTTCGCGGTGAACACTGAAGCTTTCTTT. Translation: CDSSFAVNTEAFF.

This clonotype was counted a few times. V usage is TRBV28 and J usage is TRBJ1-2; D not certain. V gave up 6 bases and J gave up 2 bases, with 4 bases separating them. The length of the CDR3 is 11 residues. Per germline, CDR1 MDHEN and CDR2 SYDVKM. CDR3 protein: CASRRNYGYTF. The CDR3 DNA follows: TGTGCCAGCAGACGGAACTATGGCTACACCTTC.

The rearrangement joins TRBV29-1 to TRBJ1-3, with D perhaps matching TRBD1 (6 bases). The length of the CDR3 is 13 residues. Trimming pared 5 bases from V and 4 bases from J, leaving 12 bases between. Germline V gene sequence: CDR1 SQVTM, CDR2 ANQGSEA. This CDR3 is CSVRGGSGNTIYF. The CDR3 DNA reads TGCAGCGTTAGGGGGGGTTCCGGAAACACCATATATTTT.

This clonotype was observed a few times. The chain recombines TRBV20-1 with TRBJ1-6; D possibly corresponds to TRBD1 (6 bases). The germline V gene has CDR1 DFQATT and CDR2 SNEGSKA (reference sequence). V was cut by 0 bases and J by 6 bases, with 12 bases left in between. This CDR3 is built from 15 residues. For the CDR3, the DNA is TGCAGTGCTAGAGAGCCAGGGGCGCGTAATTCACCCCTCCACTTT. Translating gives CSAREPGARNSPLHF.

V gene TRBV15 combines with J gene TRBJ1-6; TRBD1 matches 8 bases. The CDR3 sequence is 19 residues long. The V segment lost 1 base and the J segment 7 bases; nucleotides outside the gene matches: 15. CDR1 and CDR2 from the germline V gene are LNHNV and YYDKDF (reference sequence). The CDR3 here is CATSRVGVRTGRPNSPLHF. The CDR3 DNA reads as TGTGCCACCAGCAGAGTAGGTGTTCGGACAGGGAGGCCGAATTCACCCCTCCACTTT.

This clonotype has a handful of counts. The chain combines TRBV2 with TRBJ1-1, with 7 nucleotides matching TRBD1. The trim removed 6 bases at V and 1 base at J, leaving 8 bases unmatched. The CDR3 spans 15 residues. Germline-derived CDR1 and CDR2 are SNHLY and FYNNEI. Here the CDR3 DNA reads TGTGCCAGCAGAACCGAGACAGGGAAGAACACTGAAGCTTTCTTT. The encoded protein is CASRTETGKNTEAFF.

The rearrangement joins TRBV7-8 to TRBJ1-5; 7 positions match TRBD1. The germline V gene has CDR1 SGHVS and CDR2 FQNEAQ. The CDR3 spans 15 residues. Trimming removed 3 bases from V and 4 bases from J; junction bases left unmatched: 6. CDR3 coding DNA: TGTGCCAGCAGCTTCGACAGGGTACTGAATCAGCCCCAGCATTTT. Its protein product is CASSFDRVLNQPQHF.

This chain links TRBV21-1 with TRBJ1-6; the table's D call, TRBD1, was not checked against the DNA. TRBV21-1 is reported as a pseudogene. The CDR3 has 16 residues. CDR3 sequence (DNA): TGTGCCAGCAGCAAAGAAGGGGGAAAGAAGTATTCACCCCTCCACTTT. The encoded protein is CASSKEGGKKYSPLHF.

This chain joins TRBV30 and TRBJ1-1; 8 bases are a match to TRBD1. There are 14 residues in the CDR3. V shed 4 bases and J 4 bases; nucleotides not matched to a gene: 8. The germline gives CDR1 GTSNPN, CDR2 SVGIG (reference sequence). CDR3 residues: CAWMMTGDGTEAFF. CDR3 bases: TGTGCCTGGATGATGACAGGGGACGGCACTGAAGCTTTCTTT. The whole variable domain, filled in from reference TRBV30 and TRBJ1-1, reads SQTIHQWPATLVQPVGSPLSLECTVEGTSNPNLYWYRQAAGRGLQLLFYSVGIGQISSEVPQNLSASRPQDRQFILSSKKLLLSDSGFYLCAWMMTGDGTEAFFGQGTRLTVV.

The rearrangement uses TRBV7-9 and TRBJ2-5, with D possibly being TRBD1 (6 bases). Trimming pared 5 bases from V and 7 bases from J, leaving 14 bases between. This CDR3 comprises 13 residues. CDR1 and CDR2 from the germline V gene are SEHNR and FQNEAQ (reference sequence). The CDR3 is CASSPWTVATQYF. CDR3 DNA: TGTGCCAGCAGCCCCTGGACAGTGGCGACCCAGTACTTC. The full variable domain, its missing parts supplied by reference TRBV7-9 and TRBJ2-5, is DTGVSQNPRHKITKRGQNVTFRCDPISEHNRLYWYRQTLGQGPEFLTYFQNEAQLEKSRLLSDRFSAERPKGSFSTLEIQRTEQGDSAMYLCASSPWTVATQYFGPGTRLLVL.

The table lists this clonotype with a few counts. The gene calls are TRBV20-1 and TRBJ2-5; 8 bases fit TRBD2. The trim removed 6 bases at V and 3 bases at J, leaving 9 bases unmatched. The CDR3 has 14 amino acids. The V gene's germline CDR1 is DFQATT and CDR2 SNEGSKA (reference sequence). The CDR3: CSAVRGGPEETQYF. CDR3 DNA: TGCAGTGCGGTTCGGGGGGGCCCAGAAGAGACCCAGTACTTC.

This chain uses TRBV6-1 with TRBJ1-5; TRBD1 is a possible D gene (6 bases). The CDR3 is 13 amino acids. Germline CDR1 reads MNHNS; CDR2 reads SASEGT. V lost 7 bases and J 4 bases, leaving 11 bases between the germline ends. The CDR3 sequence is CASMRTVNQPQHF. Here the CDR3 DNA reads TGTGCCAGCATGAGGACAGTGAATCAGCCCCAGCATTTT.

This clonotype was found a few times. The chain uses TRBV7-2 and TRBJ2-5; a weak D match, TRBD2 (5 bases). The CDR3 is 14 residues long. Trimming took off 4 bases at V and 5 bases at J, with 14 bases between the two ends. Germline V lookup: CDR1 SGHTA, CDR2 FQGNSA. The DNA for the CDR3 is TGTGCCAGCAGCTCTGGGAGTGTATCGGAGACCCAGTACTTC. Its translation: CASSSGSVSETQYF.

The table lists this clonotype with a few counts. The chain carries TRBV10-1 and TRBJ2-1; the match to TRBD2 covers 9 bases. The CDR3 covers 14 residues. Per germline, CDR1 WNHNN and CDR2 SYGVQD (reference sequence). J lost 4 bases, V lost 6 bases, and 4 bases had no gene match. DNA of the CDR3: TGCGCCAGCAGCCCTAGCGGGGAATACAATGAGCAGTTCTTC. Translated, it gives CASSPSGEYNEQFF.

This clonotype was observed a handful of times. The chain joins TRBV20-1 to TRBJ1-5; D unresolved. Trimming took 0 bases from V and 0 from J, leaving 9 bases between them. The CDR3 spans 15 residues. The germline CDR1 and CDR2 sequences are DFQATT and SNEGSKA (reference sequence). The CDR3 reads CSARDAAPSNQPQHF. CDR3 in DNA: TGCAGTGCTAGAGATGCGGCACCTAGCAATCAGCCCCAGCATTTT.

V is TRBV7-9 and J is TRBJ2-7, with D tentatively TRBD1 (6 bases). This CDR3 region has 13 residues. Looked up from germline, CDR1 is SEHNR and CDR2 is FQNEAQ (reference sequence). Trimming took 3 bases from V and 6 from J, leaving 12 bases between them. The CDR3 nucleotides read TGTGCCAGCAGCTTGATGGGGGCTCGCGAGCAGTACTTC. Translating it yields CASSLMGAREQYF.

The V gene is TRBV7-9, the J gene TRBJ1-1; the D gene is possibly TRBD1 (5 bases). The CDR3 has 15 residues. V was cut by 4 bases and J by 1 base, with 13 bases left in between. Looked up from germline, CDR1 is SEHNR and CDR2 is FQNEAQ (reference sequence). Written as DNA, the CDR3 is TGTGCCAGCAGCTGGACATGGATCCCGAACACTGAAGCTTTCTTT. The encoded protein is CASSWTWIPNTEAFF.

This sequence joins TRBV5-3 and TRBJ2-5; 7 bases agree with TRBD2. TRBV5-3 counts as an open reading frame of uncertain function. V lost 8 bases, J lost 2 bases, and 15 bases stayed unmatched. The CDR3 is made up of 16 amino acids. CDR3 sequence: CASSRGSGGRQETQYF. CDR3 in DNA: TGTGCCAGCAGCCGGGGGTCCGGGGGGAGACAAGAGACCCAGTACTTC.

This clonotype has just a few counts. The chain has TRBV7-6 and TRBJ1-6; D gene ambiguous. Germline CDR1 and CDR2: SGHVS and FNYEAQ. Trimming took 1 base from V and 6 from J, leaving 10 bases between them. The CDR3 runs 15 residues. The CDR3 DNA follows: TGTGCCAGCAGCTTAGAAGGGTCCCTTAATTCACCCCTCCACTTT. Protein product: CASSLEGSLNSPLHF. The complete variable domain, with remaining parts taken from reference TRBV7-6 and TRBJ1-6, reads GAGVSQSPRYKVTKRGQDVALRCDPISGHVSLYWYRQALGQGPEFLTYFNYEAQQDKSGLPNDRFSAERPEGSISTLTIQRTEQRDSAMYRCASSLEGSLNSPLHFGNGTRLTVT.

The rearrangement joins TRBV12-3 or TRBV12-4 to TRBJ2-2; the D is unclear. CDR3 length equals 13 residues. V lost 2 bases and J 4 bases, leaving 5 bases between the germline ends. The CDR3 sequence is CASSLMGTGELFF. The CDR3, as DNA: TGTGCCAGCAGTTTAATGGGCACCGGGGAGCTGTTTTTT.

The genes are TRBV6-2 or TRBV6-3 and TRBJ2-5; D remains ambiguous. This CDR3 has 12 amino acids. V gave up 1 base and J gave up 5 bases, with 5 bases separating them. Looked up from germline, CDR1 is MNHEY and CDR2 is SVGEGT. Here the CDR3 DNA reads TGTGCCAGCAGTTACTACGGGGAGACCCAGTACTTC. Translated: CASSYYGETQYF.

The chain is built from TRBV7-8 and TRBJ1-5; a possible D gene is TRBD1 (5 bases). Per germline, CDR1 SGHVS and CDR2 FQNEAQ. V shed 1 base and J shed 0 bases, with 13 bases lying between them. The CDR3 length is 17 residues. CDR3 coding DNA: TGTGCCAGCAGCTTAGGCCAAGGGGTCCATAGCAATCAGCCCCAGCATTTT. Protein sequence: CASSLGQGVHSNQPQHF.

The rearrangement joins TRBV19 to TRBJ2-2; the D call may be TRBD1 or TRBD2 (6 bases each). The CDR3 loop spans 14 amino acids. The V and J ends lost 3 bases and 4 bases respectively, with 9 bases between them. Germline V gene sequence: CDR1 LNHDA, CDR2 SQIVND (reference sequence). CDR3 in amino acids: CASSIKGGTGELFF. In nucleotides, the CDR3 is TGTGCCAGTAGTATTAAGGGGGGCACCGGGGAGCTGTTTTTT.

The gene calls are TRBV19 and TRBJ1-2; 7 bases match TRBD1. The CDR3 has 14 amino acids. V gave up 4 bases and J gave up 3 bases; unmatched junction bases: 5. Germline lookup yields CDR1 LNHDA and CDR2 SQIVND (reference sequence). This CDR3 reads CASSTDRVDYGYTF. The CDR3 DNA sequence: TGTGCCAGTAGTACCGACAGGGTAGACTATGGCTACACCTTC.